This T cell receptor beta chain is drawn from a study of cytomegalovirus exposure and HLA in healthy donors (dated by TCRdb to 2016 to 2017). With regard to the full study: According to an earlier analysis of 587 of the donors, about 179 million T cells yielded 120 million or so unique TCR beta sequences and around 300 Gb of sequence data. Approximately 310 gigabases of sequencing data and around 87 million unique TCR sequences were included in an early release covering over 600 HLA-typed donors. Of the roughly 400 genotyped donors, roughly 80% fell in the genetic ancestry cluster associated with self-reported Caucasian donors. The study aimed to test whether cataloging public T cell receptors could reveal signatures of past pathogen exposure. The study profiled the T cell repertoires of about 640 subjects by immunosequencing and related them to cytomegalovirus serostatus. Along with the approximately 600-subject first cohort, a separate validation cohort of about 110 different subjects was used. The study combined high-throughput TCR immunosequencing, statistical association of individual TCRs with disease status, and machine learning to predict cytomegalovirus infection status. To study patterns of TCR occurrence, a later analysis re-analyzed previously published TCR beta repertoires from 550 to 800 donors and added high-resolution HLA genotyping. Rather than using new phenotypic data, the later analysis identified candidate immune exposures from TCR beta sequences and from how often those sequences occurred across donors. In an earlier analysis of several hundred of the donors, high-throughput TCR beta sequencing was used to judge whether each TCR beta V gene segment behaved as functional or pseudogenic. Alongside the repertoire data, information on donor age, sex, ethnicity and CMV serostatus was compiled. In a later genetic analysis, genome-wide SNP genotypes for about 65% of the roughly 670 donors were used, and that subset was treated as a discovery cohort. Every discovery cohort repertoire had been produced on one sequencing platform. Both class I and class II loci were covered by HLA typing, at four-digit resolution. The number of donors typed differed by locus, with about 620-630 for A, B, C, DRB1 and DQB1, around 520 for DQA1, 606 for DPA1, and around 430 for DPB1. Because of strong linkage in the cohort, a handful of DR-DQ haplotypes were treated as single units for association and clustering. On average, roughly 240,000 unique TCR beta nucleotide sequences were sequenced per donor among 398 genotyped donors of the cohort, with roughly 18% of those sequences being non-productive.

On the study overall, not on this receptor specifically: A further reported finding was that TCR beta sequences accurately predicted the HLA-A and HLA-B alleles for most subjects in the first cohort. Three of the identified cytomegalovirus-associated TCR beta chains were confirmed in vitro to be specific for cytomegalovirus antigens. Because the 87-base-pair reads could not distinguish some IMGT-functional V segments, including TRBV6-2 and TRBV6-3, those segments were excluded. Sequencing depth was assumed to be roughly uniform across donors in the presence/absence analyses, though that assumption may not hold. The sequencing pipeline was judged likely to have produced a cluster of highly shared sequence variants as a technical artifact. An earlier analysis of approximately 530 of the donors showed that most TCR beta V segments appeared in productive rearrangements either about 90% or about 30% of the time, which broadly matched IMGT annotations. An association between a missense DCLRE1C variant and V-gene and J-gene trimming of TCR beta chains was found in a later genetic analysis and replicated in an independent cohort. In a later analysis, TCR association rates were found to vary across HLA loci, with the most associated TCRs seen for DRB1 alleles and the fewest for HLA-C alleles. Across donors, most TCR sequences were observed very rarely, whereas some public TCRs were present in many individuals. In a later analysis, most CMV-associated TCR beta chains were found to appear HLA-restricted, with HLA associations seemingly driven largely by CMV exposure. The classifier was reported to diagnose cytomegalovirus status with high specificity and sensitivity in both the original and validation cohorts. Strong co-occurrence of HLA alleles, especially DR and DQ, made assigning TCR associations to individual alleles difficult. Only TCR beta chains were sequenced in this cohort, and the absence of alpha or paired-chain data limited detectable features. The earlier analysis of about 600 of the donors excluded some 16 rarely observed V segments, including chromosome 9 orphons, because counts were too low. Compared with the approximately 600-donor mean, donors in an Asian-associated ancestry cluster had fewer N-insertions in productive TCRs, according to a later genetic analysis. Correlated functional status among segregating V segments might reflect linkage disequilibrium, but an unknown experimental factor could not be ruled out. The study gave a list of more than 150 TCR beta chains associated with cytomegalovirus. A later analysis reported that several top co-occurrence clusters appeared linked to parvovirus B19, influenza, CMV and Epstein-Barr virus. The only immune exposure information available for the cohort was CMV serostatus. In a later analysis, some 17,000 TCR beta sequences were associated with specific HLA alleles at a false discovery rate of 0.05. Because HLA typing was unavailable for some donors at each locus, only the typed subset was used in association tests. A later analysis found that HLA-associated TCR beta chains were more clonally expanded and had lower generation probabilities than equally common non-associated chains. The authors suggested that the approach could potentially be extended to other disease states and immunological phenotypes.

In the case of this clone: The antigen this receptor binds is unknown. The record has no base qualities; no much larger clone is one base away.

The library relied on the immunoSEQ multiplex PCR assay. For the multiplex PCR, a mixture combining 60 forward primers for TCR Vbeta segments and 13 reverse primers for TCR Jbeta segments was used. A multiplex PCR assay on genomic DNA amplified the CDR3 region of rearranged TCR beta genes. On the Illumina HiSeq System, the amplified TCR beta libraries were sequenced as 87-base-pair reads. The paper's data handling went like this. A later analysis tallied 70 million to 100 million unique TCR beta chains across the 666 repertoires, and approximately 9.9 million of those chains were shared by two or more donors. Raw reads were error-corrected and collapsed into unique sequences with a nearest-neighbor algorithm that merged closely related sequences to remove PCR and sequencing errors. To assign V, D and J gene segments, CDR3 sequences were aligned to IMGT reference sequences. For a sequence to be retained, at least a six-nucleotide match to both a V gene segment and a J gene segment was required. Rearrangements were called productive when the CDR3 lacked stop codons and stayed in frame with V and J; all others were non-productive. CDR3 was defined according to IMGT convention as the region running from the second conserved V-encoded cysteine to the conserved J-encoded phenylalanine. The earlier analysis of 587 of the donors excluded any sequence lacking an unambiguous match to a single V gene segment. An earlier analysis of roughly 590 of the donors called V segments functional above 56.7% productive rearrangements and segregating when the between-donor standard deviation exceeded 5%. To diagnose cytomegalovirus status from the catalog of TCR beta chain sequences, a statistical classification framework was built. In a later analysis, TCR nucleotide sequences were compared against IMGT/GENE-DB human TR gene sequences so that V and J genes could be assigned. The TCRdist pipeline was used in a later analysis to assign CDR3 sequences and most-parsimonious VDJ recombination scenarios. In a later analysis, every TCR beta chain was defined by the combination of its CDR3 amino acid sequence and its V-gene family, and reads without a unique V-gene family were dropped. In a later analysis, around 600 highly shared, low-generation-probability nucleotide sequences were removed to address suspected cross-contamination and a sequencing artifact. For each public chain, a later analysis derived a clonal expansion index from normalized ranks of inferred template counts within each repertoire. In a later analysis, generation probabilities were computed with a VDJ recombination model fitted to out-of-frame rearrangements, and the resulting probabilities were checked against IGoR. In a later analysis, TCR-TCR, TCR-HLA and TCR-CMV co-occurrence was scored with hypergeometric tests, and a repertoire-size bias correction was applied to TCR pairs. To estimate false discovery rates, a later analysis permuted the HLA or CMV assignments 20 times. A later analysis grouped co-occurring TCRs with DBSCAN, adding TCRdist sequence similarity when clustering within HLA-allele-positive subsets. Repertoires with fewer than 30,000 or more than 120,000 public chains, plus five repertoires with anomalous nucleotide sharing, were excluded from co-occurrence clustering. TCRdb stores this immuneACCESS table with in-frame sequences only. Part of the clones is absent; in the studies checked, under half of the shortfall reflects unresolved V genes, and no reason is known for the rest. V and J calls and clone size are as listed in that table; D and trimming were resolved from the DNA. The sample table records around 170,000 clones; over 75% of these occur just once. The leading ten clones occupy around 1.3% of the sample.

The cohort consisted of approximately 670 healthy bone marrow donors. At the time of sampling, every cohort member was nominally healthy, though immune exposures that went unrecorded were likely present. The donor tested CMV seropositive, placing the donor among the 290 or so seropositive members of the cohort. A peripheral blood sample was collected from each donor, and TCR beta sequencing was performed on peripheral blood mononuclear cells. Genomic DNA extraction from the blood cell samples was performed with the Qiagen DNeasy Blood Extraction Kit. Trimming leaves V shorter by 5 bases and J shorter by 7 bases, with the junction holding 5 bases beyond the gene matches. The germline V gene supplies CDR1 ENHRY and CDR2 SYGVKD. The CDR3 sequence holds 15 residues, the cysteine and phenylalanine included. Only CDR3 DNA remains: 45 bases, in frame from the first base.

Sequenced material: PBMCs. The sequence was collected from a man between 45 and 60 years old in good health and CMV-seropositive. The chain is encoded by TRBV10-3 joined to TRBJ2-1; 13 bases in between match TRBD2. The DNA is as follows: TGTGCCATCAGTCTCGGGACTAGCGGGAAGAATGAGCAGTTCTTC. Its translation reads: CAISLGTSGKNEQFF.